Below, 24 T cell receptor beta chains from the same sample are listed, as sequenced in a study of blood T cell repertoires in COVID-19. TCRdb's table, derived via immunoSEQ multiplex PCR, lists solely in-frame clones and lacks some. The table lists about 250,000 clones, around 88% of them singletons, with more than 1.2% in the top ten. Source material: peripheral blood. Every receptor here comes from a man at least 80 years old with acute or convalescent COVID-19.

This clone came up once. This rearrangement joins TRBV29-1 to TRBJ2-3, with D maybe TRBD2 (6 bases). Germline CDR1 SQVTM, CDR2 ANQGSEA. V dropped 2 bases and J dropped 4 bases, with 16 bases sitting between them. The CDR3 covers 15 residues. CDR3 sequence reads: CSVENYRSGPDTQYF. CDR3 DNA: TGCAGCGTTGAAAATTACCGGAGCGGGCCAGATACGCAGTATTTT.

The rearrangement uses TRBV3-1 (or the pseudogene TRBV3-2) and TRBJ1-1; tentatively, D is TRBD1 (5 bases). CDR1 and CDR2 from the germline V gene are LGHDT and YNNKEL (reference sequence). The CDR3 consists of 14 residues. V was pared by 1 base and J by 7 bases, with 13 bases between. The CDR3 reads CASSQVGGDVEAFF. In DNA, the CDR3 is TGTGCCAGCAGCCAAGTCGGGGGGGATGTTGAAGCTTTCTTT.

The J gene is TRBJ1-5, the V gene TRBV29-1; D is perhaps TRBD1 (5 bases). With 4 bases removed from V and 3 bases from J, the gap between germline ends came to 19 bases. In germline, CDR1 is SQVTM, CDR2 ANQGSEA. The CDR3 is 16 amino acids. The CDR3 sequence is CSVGNSRGRLNQPQHF. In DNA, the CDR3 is TGCAGCGTTGGCAACAGTAGGGGCCGACTCAATCAGCCCCAGCATTTT.

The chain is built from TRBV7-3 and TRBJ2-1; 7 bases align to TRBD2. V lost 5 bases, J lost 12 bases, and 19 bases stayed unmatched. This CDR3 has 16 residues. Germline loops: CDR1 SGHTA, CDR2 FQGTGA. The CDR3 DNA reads TGTGCCAGCAGCCCGAGGGAGGGACTACCTACAATGGGGCAGTTCTTC. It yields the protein CASSPREGLPTMGQFF.

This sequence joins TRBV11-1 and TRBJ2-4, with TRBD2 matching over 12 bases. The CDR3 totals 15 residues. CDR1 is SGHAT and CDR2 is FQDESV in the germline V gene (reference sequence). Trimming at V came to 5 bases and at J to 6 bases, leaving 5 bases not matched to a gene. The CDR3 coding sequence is TGTGCCAGCAGCGCTAGCGGGGGGGGCCCAAACATTCAGTACTTC. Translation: CASSASGGGPNIQYF.

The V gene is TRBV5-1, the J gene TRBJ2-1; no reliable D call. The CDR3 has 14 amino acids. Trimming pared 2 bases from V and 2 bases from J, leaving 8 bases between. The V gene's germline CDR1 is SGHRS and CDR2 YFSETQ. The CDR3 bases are TGCGCCAGCAGCTTAAGCACTCCCTACAATGAGCAGTTCTTC. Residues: CASSLSTPYNEQFF.

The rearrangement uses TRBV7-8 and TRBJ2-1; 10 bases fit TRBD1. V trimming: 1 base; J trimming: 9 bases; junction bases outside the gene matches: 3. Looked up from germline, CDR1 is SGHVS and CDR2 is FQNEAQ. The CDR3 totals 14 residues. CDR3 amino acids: CASSLVGQGTEQFF. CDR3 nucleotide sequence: TGTGCCAGCAGCTTAGTGGGACAGGGGACTGAGCAGTTCTTC.

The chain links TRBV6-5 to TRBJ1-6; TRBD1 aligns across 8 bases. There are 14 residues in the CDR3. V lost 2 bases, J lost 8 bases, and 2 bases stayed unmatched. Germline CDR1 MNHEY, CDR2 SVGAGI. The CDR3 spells CASSYDRGDSPLHF. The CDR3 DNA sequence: TGTGCCAGCAGTTACGACAGGGGAGATTCACCCCTCCACTTT.

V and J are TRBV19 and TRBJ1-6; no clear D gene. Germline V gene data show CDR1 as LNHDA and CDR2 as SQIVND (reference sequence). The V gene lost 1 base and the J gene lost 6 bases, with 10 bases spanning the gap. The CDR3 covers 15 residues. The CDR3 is CASSIGGFGNSPLHF. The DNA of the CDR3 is TGTGCCAGTAGTATAGGCGGTTTCGGTAATTCACCCCTCCACTTT.

CDR3 in DNA: TGTGCCAGTAAGGGGGACACTGAAGCTTTCTTT. Translation: CASKGDTEAFF. The rearrangement joins TRBV19 to TRBJ1-1, with D perhaps TRBD1 (6 bases). CDR3 length: 11 residues. Germline-derived CDR1 and CDR2 are LNHDA and SQIVND (reference sequence). Trimming cost V 7 bases and J 3 bases, with 6 bases left between them.

The CDR3 here is CASSSPTRQGGVQETQYF. For the CDR3, the DNA is TGTGCCAGCAGCTCGCCCACCAGACAGGGAGGAGTTCAAGAGACCCAGTACTTC. This sequence joins TRBV7-9 and TRBJ2-5; TRBD1 might be the D (7 bases). Per the germline V gene, CDR1 is SEHNR and CDR2 is FQNEAQ (reference sequence). The V gene lost 4 bases and the J gene lost 2 bases, with 23 bases spanning the gap. The CDR3 sequence is 18 residues long.

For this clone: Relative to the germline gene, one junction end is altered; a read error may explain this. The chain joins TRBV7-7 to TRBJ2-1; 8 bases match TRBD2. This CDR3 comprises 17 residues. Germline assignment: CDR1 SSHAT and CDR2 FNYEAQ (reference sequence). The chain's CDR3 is CASSLAPPTGGRNEQFF. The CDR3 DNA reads TGTGCTAGCAGCTTAGCACCCCCGACGGGGGGGAGGAATGAGCAGTTCTTC.

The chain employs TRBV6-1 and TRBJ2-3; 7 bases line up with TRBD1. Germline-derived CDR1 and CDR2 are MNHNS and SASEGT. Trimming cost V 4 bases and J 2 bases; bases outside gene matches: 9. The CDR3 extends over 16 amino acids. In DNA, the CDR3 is TGTGCCAGCAGTGTATGGGTGGGACAGTCCACAGATACGCAGTATTTT. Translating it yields CASSVWVGQSTDTQYF.

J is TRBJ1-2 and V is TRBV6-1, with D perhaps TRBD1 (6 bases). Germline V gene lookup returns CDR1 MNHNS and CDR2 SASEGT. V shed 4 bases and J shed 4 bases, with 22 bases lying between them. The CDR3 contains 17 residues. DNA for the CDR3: TGTGCCAGCAGTGCCAGGGGAGAAGACACAAAAGGCTATGGCTACACCTTC. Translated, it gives CASSARGEDTKGYGYTF.

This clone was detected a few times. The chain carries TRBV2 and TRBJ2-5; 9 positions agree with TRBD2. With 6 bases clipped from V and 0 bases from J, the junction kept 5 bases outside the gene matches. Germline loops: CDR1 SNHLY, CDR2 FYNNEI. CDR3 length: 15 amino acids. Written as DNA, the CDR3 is TGTGCCAGCAGCAGACTAGCGGAGTACCAAGAGACCCAGTACTTC. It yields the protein CASSRLAEYQETQYF.

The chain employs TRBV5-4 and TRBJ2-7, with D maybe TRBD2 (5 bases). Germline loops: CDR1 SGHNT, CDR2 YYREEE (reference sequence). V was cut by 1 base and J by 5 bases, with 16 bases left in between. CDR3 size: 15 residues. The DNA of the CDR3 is TGTGCCAGCAGCTTGACGTCTAGCACTTGGGACGAGCAGTACTTC. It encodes CASSLTSSTWDEQYF.

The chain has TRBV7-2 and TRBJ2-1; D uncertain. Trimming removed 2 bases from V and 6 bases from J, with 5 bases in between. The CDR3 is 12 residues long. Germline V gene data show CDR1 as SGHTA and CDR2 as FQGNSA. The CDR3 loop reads CASSLMANEQFF. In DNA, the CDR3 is TGTGCCAGCAGCTTAATGGCCAATGAGCAGTTCTTC.

The CDR3 DNA reads TGTGCCAGCAGGCCGGGACAGATCAATCAGCCCCAGCATTTT. The encoded protein is CASRPGQINQPQHF. The genes are TRBV28 and TRBJ1-5, with 7 bases lining up with TRBD1. CDR3 length: 14 amino acids. V lost 6 bases, J lost 3 bases, and 5 bases stayed unmatched. Germline V gene data show CDR1 as MDHEN and CDR2 as SYDVKM.

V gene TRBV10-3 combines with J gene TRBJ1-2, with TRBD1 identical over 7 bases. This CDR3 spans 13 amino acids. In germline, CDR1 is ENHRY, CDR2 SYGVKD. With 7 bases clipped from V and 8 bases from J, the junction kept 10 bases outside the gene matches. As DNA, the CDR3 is TGTGCCATCAATGGCGGAGGGGGCGTCGGCTACACCTTC. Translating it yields CAINGGGGVGYTF.

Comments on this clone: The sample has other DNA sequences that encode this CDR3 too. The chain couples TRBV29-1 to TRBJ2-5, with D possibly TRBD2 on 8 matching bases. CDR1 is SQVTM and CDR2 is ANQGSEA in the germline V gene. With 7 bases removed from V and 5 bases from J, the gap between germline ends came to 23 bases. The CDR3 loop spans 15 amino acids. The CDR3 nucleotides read TGCAGCGCCACTGTTTCGGGAGGGGGCGGGGAGACCCAGTACTTC. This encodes CSATVSGGGGETQYF.

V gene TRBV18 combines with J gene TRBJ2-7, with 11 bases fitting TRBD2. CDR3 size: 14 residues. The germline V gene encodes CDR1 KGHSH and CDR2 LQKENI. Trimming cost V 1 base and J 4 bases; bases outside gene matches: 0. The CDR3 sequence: CASSPLAGGYEQYF. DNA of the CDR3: TGTGCCAGCTCACCACTAGCGGGAGGGTACGAGCAGTACTTC. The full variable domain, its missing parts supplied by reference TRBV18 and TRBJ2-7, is NAGVMQNPRHLVRRRGQEARLRCSPMKGHSHVYWYRQLPEEGLKFMVYLQKENIIDESGMPKERFSAEFPKEGPSILRIQQVVRGDSAAYFCASSPLAGGYEQYFGPGTRLTVT.

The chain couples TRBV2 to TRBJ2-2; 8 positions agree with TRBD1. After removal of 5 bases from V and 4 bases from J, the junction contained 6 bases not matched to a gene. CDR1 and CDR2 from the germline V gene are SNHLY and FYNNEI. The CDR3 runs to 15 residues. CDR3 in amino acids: CASSQDRAATGELFF. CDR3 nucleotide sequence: TGTGCCAGCAGTCAGGACAGGGCGGCCACCGGGGAGCTGTTTTTT.

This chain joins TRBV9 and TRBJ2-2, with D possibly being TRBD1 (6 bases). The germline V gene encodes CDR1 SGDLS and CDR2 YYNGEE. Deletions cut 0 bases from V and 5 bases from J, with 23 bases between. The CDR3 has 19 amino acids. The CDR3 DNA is TGTGCCAGCAGCGTAGCCTTAGGTGACAGGCACCTAAGGACCGGGGAGCTGTTTTTT. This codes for CASSVALGDRHLRTGELFF.

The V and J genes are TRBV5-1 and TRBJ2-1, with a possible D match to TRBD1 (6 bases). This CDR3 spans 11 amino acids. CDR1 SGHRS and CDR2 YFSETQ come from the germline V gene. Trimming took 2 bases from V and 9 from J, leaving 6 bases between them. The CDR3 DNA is TGCGCCAGCAGCTTAGGGGGTGAGCAGTTCTTC. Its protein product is CASSLGGEQFF. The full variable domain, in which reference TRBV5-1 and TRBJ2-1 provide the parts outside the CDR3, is KAGVTQTPRYLIKTRGQQVTLSCSPISGHRSVSWYQQTPGQGLQFLFEYFSETQRNKGNFPGRFSGRQFSNSRSEMNVSTLELGDSALYLCASSLGGEQFFGPGTRLTVL.